This T cell receptor (beta chain) came from a study of tumor and adjacent non-tumor tissue in lung cancer. Study information: Patients were aged roughly 30 to 76, roughly nine men and about five women, stage I to III.

General study points: TCR diversity was significantly greater in tumor than normal lung tissue.

The germline CDR1 and CDR2 sequences are MNHEY and SVGAGI. Deletions cut 0 bases from V and 2 bases from J, with 2 bases between. The CDR3 extends over 13 amino acids. The library came from three nested PCR rounds adapted from ARM-PCR protocols. From the multiplex PCR reads, TCRdb called clonotypes with MiXCR, one entry per CDR3 protein. The top ten clones hold roughly 18% of a sample with around 140,000 distinct CDR3 sequences, 66% of them seen once. This clonotype was counted only a few times. Its antigen remains unknown. No cell sorting was done before RNA was extracted from the tissue. Donors were chemotherapy-naive, newly diagnosed lung cancer surgical patients in China, August–late 2014.

This clonotype originated in a man aged 55 to 69 with small cell lung cancer. The source material was lung tumor tissue. The V call is TRBV6-5, the J call TRBJ2-1; D is undetermined. CDR3 in DNA: TGTGCCAGCAGTTACTCGACCTACAATGAGCAGTTCTTC. Translated: CASSYSTYNEQFF.